Below, 14 T cell receptor beta chains from the same sample are listed, as sequenced in a study of blood T cells in healthy people across ages. Next came a second PCR, run for about 6 to 12 cycles, which used a sample-barcoded 5' primer along with a J-beta primer mix. Using its own MiXCR run on the 5' RACE reads, TCRdb lists one record per CDR3 protein. The table records approximately 690,000 distinct CDR3 sequences, around 43% of them present only once. The sequenced sample consisted of blood. The receptors derive from a man of 80 years or more in good health.

The chain links TRBV9 to TRBJ2-3; D is perhaps TRBD2 (5 bases). The V and J ends lost 0 bases and 1 base respectively, with 12 bases between them. This CDR3 has 16 amino acids. The V gene's germline CDR1 is SGDLS and CDR2 YYNGEE. The CDR3 DNA reads as TGTGCCAGCAGCGTAGGTGGGAGCGGTTGCACAGATACGCAGTATTTT. It codes for CASSVGGSGCTDTQYF.

In the case of this clonotype: This could be a read error, since a much larger clone is one nucleotide away. The CDR3 spells CSARNRGKQYF. The CDR3 DNA reads TGCAGTGCTAGAAACAGAGGCAAGCAGTACTTC. The J gene is TRBJ2-5, the V gene TRBV20-1, with D uncertain. CDR1 is DFQATT and CDR2 is SNEGSKA in the germline V gene (reference sequence). V lost 2 bases and J 11 bases, leaving 12 bases between the germline ends. There are 11 residues in the CDR3.

The V gene is TRBV27, the J gene TRBJ1-6, with 10 bases matching TRBD1. This CDR3 comprises 15 residues. Germline-derived CDR1 and CDR2 are MNHEY and SMNVEV (reference sequence). The junction had 4 bases not matched to a gene; V was cut back by 5 bases and J by 6 bases. CDR3 sequence reads: CASSRDRGANSPLHF. DNA of the CDR3: TGTGCCAGCAGTCGGGACAGGGGAGCTAATTCACCCCTCCACTTT.

This clonotype has only a few counts. The genes are TRBV20-1 and TRBJ2-7; 9 nucleotides line up with TRBD1. The V segment lost 6 bases and the J segment 4 bases; nucleotides outside the gene matches: 4. The germline gives CDR1 DFQATT, CDR2 SNEGSKA (reference sequence). CDR3 length equals 12 residues. In DNA form, the CDR3 reads TGCAGTGCAACGGACAGGGGTTACGAGCAGTACTTC. Amino acid sequence: CSATDRGYEQYF.

This clonotype was seen more than once but under ten times. The chain is built from TRBV27 and TRBJ2-3, with TRBD2 as a possible D gene (7 bases). Germline V gene data show CDR1 as MNHEY and CDR2 as SMNVEV (reference sequence). The V gene lost 3 bases and the J gene lost 0 bases, with 16 bases spanning the gap. There are 17 residues in the CDR3. The CDR3 DNA follows: TGTGCCAGCAGTTTTAATTGGAGGGGGGGTAGCACAGATACGCAGTATTTT. Its protein is CASSFNWRGGSTDTQYF.

The V and J genes are TRBV28 and TRBJ2-7; 8 bases are a match to TRBD2. Germline V lookup: CDR1 MDHEN, CDR2 SYDVKM. CDR3 length: 16 residues. V shed 7 bases, J shed 2 bases, and the junction held 13 bases outside the gene matches. This CDR3 is CASMTSASMEAYEQYF. The CDR3 DNA reads as TGTGCCAGCATGACTAGCGCGAGCATGGAGGCCTACGAGCAGTACTTC.

Concerning this clonotype itself: A much more abundant neighbour one base away suggests this may be a read error. The rearrangement uses TRBV13 and TRBJ1-2; the D gene is possibly TRBD1 (6 bases). CDR1 is PRHDT and CDR2 is FYEKMQ in the germline V gene (reference sequence). The CDR3 runs 13 residues. CDR3 protein: CASSPGQFYGHTF. CDR3 sequence (DNA): TGTGCCAGCAGCCCTGGACAGTTCTATGGCCACACCTTC.

This clonotype has more than one count but fewer than ten. V is TRBV20-1 and J is TRBJ2-7; 8 bases align to TRBD2. J lost 1 base, V lost 1 base, and 6 bases had no gene match. Germline V lookup: CDR1 DFQATT, CDR2 SNEGSKA (reference sequence). The CDR3 has 15 residues. The CDR3 region is CSARGPGLGSYEQYF. DNA of the CDR3: TGCAGTGCTAGAGGGCCGGGACTAGGATCCTACGAGCAGTACTTC.

The J gene is TRBJ1-1, the V gene TRBV9, with D unresolved. The CDR3 is made up of 14 amino acids. The germline V gene encodes CDR1 SGDLS and CDR2 YYNGEE. Trimming cost V 0 bases and J 4 bases, with 10 bases left between them. The CDR3 DNA follows: TGTGCCAGCAGCGTAGAGGCACACCGCACTGAAGCTTTCTTT. This sequence encodes CASSVEAHRTEAFF.

The J gene is TRBJ1-1, the V gene TRBV6-5; D is unclear. The CDR3 is 12 amino acids. Looked up from germline, CDR1 is MNHEY and CDR2 is SVGAGI. Deletions cut 6 bases from V and 3 bases from J, with 8 bases between. The CDR3 sequence: CASRKVDTEAFF. The CDR3 bases are TGTGCCAGCAGGAAGGTGGACACTGAAGCTTTCTTT.

This chain links TRBV30 with TRBJ2-7; D call uncertain. V lost 4 bases and J 0 bases, leaving 10 bases between the germline ends. The germline V gene has CDR1 GTSNPN and CDR2 SVGIG (reference sequence). The CDR3 runs 13 residues. The CDR3 bases are TGTGCCTGGATTGGTTTCGGCTCCTACGAGCAGTACTTC. Its protein product is CAWIGFGSYEQYF.

The chain combines TRBV27 with TRBJ1-2; the D gene is possibly TRBD1 (6 bases). V dropped 6 bases and J dropped 8 bases, with 19 bases sitting between them. The CDR3 spans 14 residues. CDR1 is MNHEY and CDR2 is SMNVEV in the germline V gene (reference sequence). CDR3 bases: TGTGCCAGCAGGACGACAGGCCGCGCTGGCGGCTACACCTTC. Its translation: CASRTTGRAGGYTF.

The V gene is TRBV6-4, the J gene TRBJ1-2; D may be TRBD1 (5 bases). With 10 bases removed from V and 4 bases from J, the gap between germline ends came to 16 bases. The CDR3 runs to 13 residues. Germline values: CDR1 MRHNA, CDR2 SNTAGT. The CDR3 protein is CANSIGAGYGYTF. The CDR3, as DNA: TGTGCCAACTCCATAGGGGCCGGCTATGGCTACACCTTC.

V is TRBV7-9 and J is TRBJ2-4; D is possibly TRBD2 (5 bases). The J call is doubtful: the DNA matches TRBJ2-7 better. CDR3 length: 13 amino acids. Germline V gene sequence: CDR1 SEHNR, CDR2 FQNEAQ (reference sequence). The DNA for the CDR3 is TGTGCCAGCAGCTCGGACTTCCGGAACGAGCAGTACTTC. This gives the protein CASSSDFRNEQYF.